Listed here is a single T cell receptor beta chain. The source of the sample is a study of blood T cell repertoires in COVID-19. Original data processing: How many nucleated cells were present was estimated from reference gene primer amplification. Method: immunoSEQ multiplex PCR; TCRdb's copy keeps in-frame clones and lacks some. V, J and clone size derive from that table, while D and trimming were established from the DNA sequence. The table lists 25,000 or so clones, roughly 94% of them singletons. V lost 2 bases to trimming and J lost 4 bases, with 8 bases between them. The CDR3 sequence is 13 residues long. The germline V gene has CDR1 SGHTA and CDR2 FQGTGA.

The material sequenced was peripheral blood. The gene calls are TRBV7-3 and TRBJ2-5; TRBD2 is a possible D gene (5 bases). This receptor was obtained from a woman aged 45-65 years with active COVID-19. The CDR3 DNA follows: TGTGCCAGCAGCTTATGGGAGCGAGAGACCCAGTACTTC. Translation gives CASSLWERETQYF.